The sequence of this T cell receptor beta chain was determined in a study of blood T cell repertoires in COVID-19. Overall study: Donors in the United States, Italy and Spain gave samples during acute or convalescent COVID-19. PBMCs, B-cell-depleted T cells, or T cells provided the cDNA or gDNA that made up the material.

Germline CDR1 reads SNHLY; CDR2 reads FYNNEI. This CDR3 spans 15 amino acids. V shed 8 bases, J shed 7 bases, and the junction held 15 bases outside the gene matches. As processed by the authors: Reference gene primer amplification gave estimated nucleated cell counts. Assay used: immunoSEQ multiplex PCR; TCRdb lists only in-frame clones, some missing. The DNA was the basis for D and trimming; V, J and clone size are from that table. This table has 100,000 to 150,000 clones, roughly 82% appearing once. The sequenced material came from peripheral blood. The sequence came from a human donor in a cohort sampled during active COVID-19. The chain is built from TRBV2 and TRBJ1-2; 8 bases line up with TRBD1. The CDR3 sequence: CASYRTGQGASGYTF. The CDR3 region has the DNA TGTGCCAGCTACCGAACCGGGCAGGGGGCTAGTGGCTACACCTTC.